These 8 T cell receptor beta chains originate from one sample sequenced in a study of shared clonotypes between healthy human individuals. Positively selected for CCR7, the CD45RO-negative cells used as naive CD8 cells excluded terminally differentiated effector memory CD45RA+ cells. Sequencing used immunoSEQ multiplex PCR; TCRdb keeps in-frame clones, though not all of them. This sample has about 2.1 million clones; around 93% occur once, and the top ten carry roughly 1.7%. Sequenced sample: naive CD8+ T cells from PBMCs. The receptors were gathered from a man between 18 and 35 years old in good health. Some clones in this sample may be carry-over from other donors' samples.

The CDR3 nucleotides read TGTGCCAGCAGAGGACAGGGGGTTTACTACAATGAGCAGTTCTTC. This encodes CASRGQGVYYNEQFF. This rearrangement joins TRBV13 to TRBJ2-1; 10 nucleotides line up with TRBD1. V was clipped by 6 bases and J by 3 bases; unmatched bases: 5. The CDR3 has 15 amino acids. CDR1 and CDR2 (germline): PRHDT, FYEKMQ (reference sequence).

The rearrangement joins TRBV5-1 to TRBJ2-1; the D gene is possibly TRBD1 (6 bases). Trimming removed 3 bases at V and 0 bases at J, with 10 bases between. Germline V gene sequence: CDR1 SGHRS, CDR2 YFSETQ. This CDR3 region has 15 residues. As DNA, the CDR3 is TGCGCCAGCAGCTCCTACAGGGACTCCTACAATGAGCAGTTCTTC. It codes for CASSSYRDSYNEQFF.

The CDR3: CASSDWSSGFYNEQFF. The CDR3 nucleotides read TGTGCCAGCAGCGACTGGTCCAGCGGGTTTTACAATGAGCAGTTCTTC. The chain employs TRBV9 and TRBJ2-1, with D perhaps TRBD2 (6 bases). Germline V gene sequence: CDR1 SGDLS, CDR2 YYNGEE. This CDR3 spans 16 amino acids. V was pared by 3 bases and J by 4 bases, with 17 bases between. Looking up the rest from reference TRBV9 and TRBJ2-1 gives the full variable domain: DSGVTQTPKHLITATGQRVTLRCSPRSGDLSVYWYQQSLDQGLQFLIQYYNGEERAKGNILERFSAQQFPDLHSELNLSSLELGDSALYFCASSDWSSGFYNEQFFGPGTRLTVL.

On this clone itself: This sample includes further DNA sequences coding for the same CDR3. The V call is TRBV7-9, the J call TRBJ1-1, with D unclear. V was shortened by 3 bases and J by 1 base, with 6 bases between the two germline ends. This CDR3 is built from 13 residues. CDR1 SEHNR and CDR2 FQNEAQ come from the germline V gene (reference sequence). In DNA, the CDR3 is TGTGCCAGCAGCTTCCCTGAGAACACTGAAGCTTTCTTT. Translation: CASSFPENTEAFF.

The rearrangement uses TRBV25-1 and TRBJ1-3; unclear D gene. Germline V gene sequence: CDR1 MGHDK, CDR2 SYGVNS. This CDR3 has 15 amino acids. Trimming shortened V by 5 bases and J by 3 bases, and 14 bases separated the two germline ends. The CDR3 region is CASSSRAGFGNTIYF. CDR3 DNA: TGTGCCAGCAGTTCGCGGGCCGGATTTGGAAACACCATATATTTT.

This chain connects TRBV7-9 to TRBJ2-2, with 9 positions matching TRBD2. CDR3 size: 17 residues. V lost 5 bases to trimming and J lost 5 bases; unmatched junction nucleotides: 12. CDR1 SEHNR and CDR2 FQNEAQ come from the germline V gene (reference sequence). The CDR3 region is CASSPPGAGGGTGELFF. Here the CDR3 DNA reads TGTGCCAGCAGCCCCCCCGGAGCGGGAGGAGGTACCGGGGAGCTGTTTTTT.

This sequence joins TRBV28 and TRBJ2-2; D might be TRBD1 (6 bases). V was pared by 8 bases and J by 4 bases, with 14 bases between. The germline V gene has CDR1 MDHEN and CDR2 SYDVKM. The CDR3 is 14 residues long. CDR3 sequence (DNA): TGTGCCAGCCAGGGACAAGCGAGCACCGGGGAGCTGTTTTTT. Translating gives CASQGQASTGELFF.

About this clone: This specimen includes other DNA sequences encoding the same CDR3. The J gene is TRBJ2-7, the V gene TRBV9; 9 nucleotides align to TRBD1. V lost 5 bases, J lost 3 bases, and 6 bases stayed unmatched. The germline CDR1 and CDR2 sequences are SGDLS and YYNGEE. The CDR3 extends over 14 amino acids. The CDR3 region is CASSPGQGIYEQYF. The CDR3 DNA is TGTGCCAGCAGTCCGGGACAGGGTATCTACGAGCAGTACTTC.